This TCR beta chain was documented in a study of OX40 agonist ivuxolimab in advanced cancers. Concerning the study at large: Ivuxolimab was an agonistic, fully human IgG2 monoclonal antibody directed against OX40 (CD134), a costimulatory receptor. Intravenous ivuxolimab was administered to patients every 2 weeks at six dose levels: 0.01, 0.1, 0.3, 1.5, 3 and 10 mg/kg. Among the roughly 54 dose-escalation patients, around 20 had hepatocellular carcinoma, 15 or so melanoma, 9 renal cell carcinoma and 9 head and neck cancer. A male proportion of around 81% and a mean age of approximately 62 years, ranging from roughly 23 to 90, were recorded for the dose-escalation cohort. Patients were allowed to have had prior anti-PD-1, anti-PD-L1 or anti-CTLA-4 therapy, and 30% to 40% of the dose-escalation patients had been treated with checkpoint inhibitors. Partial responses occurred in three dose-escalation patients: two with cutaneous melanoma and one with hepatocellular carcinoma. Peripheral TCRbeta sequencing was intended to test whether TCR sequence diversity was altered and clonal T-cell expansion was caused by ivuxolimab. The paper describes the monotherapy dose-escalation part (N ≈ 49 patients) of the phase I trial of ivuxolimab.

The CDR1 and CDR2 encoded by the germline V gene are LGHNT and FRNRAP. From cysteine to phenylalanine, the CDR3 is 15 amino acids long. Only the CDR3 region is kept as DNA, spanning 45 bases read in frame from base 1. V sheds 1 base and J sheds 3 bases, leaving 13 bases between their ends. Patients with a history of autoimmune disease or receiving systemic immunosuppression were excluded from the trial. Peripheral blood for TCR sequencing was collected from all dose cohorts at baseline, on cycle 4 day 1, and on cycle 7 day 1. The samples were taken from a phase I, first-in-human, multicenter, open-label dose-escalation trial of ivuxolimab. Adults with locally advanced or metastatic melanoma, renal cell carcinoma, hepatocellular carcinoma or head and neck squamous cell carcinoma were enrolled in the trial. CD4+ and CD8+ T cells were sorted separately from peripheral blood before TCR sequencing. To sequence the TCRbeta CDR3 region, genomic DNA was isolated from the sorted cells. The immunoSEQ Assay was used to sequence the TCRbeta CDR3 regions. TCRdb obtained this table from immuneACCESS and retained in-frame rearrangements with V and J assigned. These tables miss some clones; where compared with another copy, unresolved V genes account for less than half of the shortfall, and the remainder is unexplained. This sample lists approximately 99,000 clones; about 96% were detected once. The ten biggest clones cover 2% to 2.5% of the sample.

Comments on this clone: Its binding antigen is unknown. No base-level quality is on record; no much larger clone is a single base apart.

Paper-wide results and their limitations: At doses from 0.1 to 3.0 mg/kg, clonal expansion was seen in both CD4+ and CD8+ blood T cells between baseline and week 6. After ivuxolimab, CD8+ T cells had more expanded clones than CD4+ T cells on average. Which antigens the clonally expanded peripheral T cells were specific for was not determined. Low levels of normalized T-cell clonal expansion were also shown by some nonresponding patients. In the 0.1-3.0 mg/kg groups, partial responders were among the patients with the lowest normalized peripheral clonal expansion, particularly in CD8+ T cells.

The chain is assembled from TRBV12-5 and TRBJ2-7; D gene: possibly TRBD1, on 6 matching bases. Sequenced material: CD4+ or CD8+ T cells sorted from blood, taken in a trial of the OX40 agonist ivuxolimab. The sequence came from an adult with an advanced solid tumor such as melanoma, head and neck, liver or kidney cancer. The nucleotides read TGTGCTAGTGGTTTGGCAGGGGACCTAGGCTACGAGCAGTACTTC. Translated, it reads CASGLAGDLGYEQYF.